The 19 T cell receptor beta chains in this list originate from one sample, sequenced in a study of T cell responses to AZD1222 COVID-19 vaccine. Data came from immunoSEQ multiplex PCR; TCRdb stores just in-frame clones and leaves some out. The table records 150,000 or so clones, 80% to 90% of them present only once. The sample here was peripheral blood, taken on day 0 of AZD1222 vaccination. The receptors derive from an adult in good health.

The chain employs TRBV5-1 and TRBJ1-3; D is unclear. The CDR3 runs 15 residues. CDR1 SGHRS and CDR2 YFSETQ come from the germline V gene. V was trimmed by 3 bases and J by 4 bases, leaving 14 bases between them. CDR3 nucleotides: TGCGCCAGCAGCTCAGGACCGGGTTTGGGAAACACCATATATTTT. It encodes CASSSGPGLGNTIYF.

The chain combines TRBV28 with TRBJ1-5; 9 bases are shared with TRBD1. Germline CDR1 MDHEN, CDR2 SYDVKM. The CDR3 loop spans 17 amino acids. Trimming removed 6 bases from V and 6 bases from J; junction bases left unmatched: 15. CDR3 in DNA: TGTGCCAGCAGCCCCCCCCGGGACAGGGATTGGGGTCAGCCCCAGCATTTT. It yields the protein CASSPPRDRDWGQPQHF.

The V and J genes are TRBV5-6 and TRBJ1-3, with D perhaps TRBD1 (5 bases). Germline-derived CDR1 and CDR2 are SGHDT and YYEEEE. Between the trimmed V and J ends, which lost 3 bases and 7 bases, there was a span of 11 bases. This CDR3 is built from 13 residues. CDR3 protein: CASSWGRGNTIYF. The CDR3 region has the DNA TGTGCCAGCAGCTGGGGGAGGGGTAACACCATATATTTT.

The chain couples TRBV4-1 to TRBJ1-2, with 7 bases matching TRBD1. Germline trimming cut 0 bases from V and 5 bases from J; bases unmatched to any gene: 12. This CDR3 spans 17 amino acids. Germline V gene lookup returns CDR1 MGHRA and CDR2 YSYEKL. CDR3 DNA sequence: TGCGCCAGCAGCCAAGATCCCAGGCAGGGGGATTTTTATGGCTACACCTTC. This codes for CASSQDPRQGDFYGYTF.

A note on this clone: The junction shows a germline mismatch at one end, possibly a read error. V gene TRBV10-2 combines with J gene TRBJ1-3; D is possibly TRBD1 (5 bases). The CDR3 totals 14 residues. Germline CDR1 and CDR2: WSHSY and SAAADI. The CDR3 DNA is TGCGCCAGCGGTGACTACGGGGGTGGAAACACCATATATTTT. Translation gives CASGDYGGGNTIYF.

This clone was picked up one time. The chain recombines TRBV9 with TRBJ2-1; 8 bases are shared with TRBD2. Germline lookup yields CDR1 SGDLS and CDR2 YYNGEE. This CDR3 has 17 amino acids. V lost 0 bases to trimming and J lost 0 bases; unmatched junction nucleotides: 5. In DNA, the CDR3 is TGTGCCAGCAGCGTAGAGGGCGGGGGGAGCTCCTACAATGAGCAGTTCTTC. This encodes CASSVEGGGSSYNEQFF.

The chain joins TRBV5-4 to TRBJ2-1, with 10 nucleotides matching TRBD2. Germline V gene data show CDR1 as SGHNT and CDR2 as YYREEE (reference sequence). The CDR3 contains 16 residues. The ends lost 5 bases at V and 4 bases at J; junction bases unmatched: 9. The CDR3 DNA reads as TGTGCCAGCAGTCGTAGCGGGGGGAACACTTACAATGAGCAGTTCTTC. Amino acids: CASSRSGGNTYNEQFF. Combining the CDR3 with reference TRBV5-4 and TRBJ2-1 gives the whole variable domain ETGVTQSPTHLIKTRGQQVTLRCSSQSGHNTVSWYQQALGQGPQFIFQYYREEENGRGNFPPRFSGLQFPNYSSELNVNALELDDSALYLCASSRSGGNTYNEQFFGPGTRLTVL.

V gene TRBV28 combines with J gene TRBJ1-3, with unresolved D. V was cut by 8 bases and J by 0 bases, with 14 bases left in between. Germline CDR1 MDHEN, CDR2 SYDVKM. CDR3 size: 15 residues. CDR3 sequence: CASSVGGNSGNTIYF. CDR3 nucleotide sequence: TGTGCCAGCTCCGTGGGAGGGAACTCTGGAAACACCATATATTTT. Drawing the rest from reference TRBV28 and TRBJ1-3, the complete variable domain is DVKVTQSSRYLVKRTGEKVFLECVQDMDHENMFWYRQDPGLGLRLIYFSYDVKMKEKGDIPEGYSVSREKKERFSLILESASTNQTSMYLCASSVGGNSGNTIYFGEGSWLTVV.

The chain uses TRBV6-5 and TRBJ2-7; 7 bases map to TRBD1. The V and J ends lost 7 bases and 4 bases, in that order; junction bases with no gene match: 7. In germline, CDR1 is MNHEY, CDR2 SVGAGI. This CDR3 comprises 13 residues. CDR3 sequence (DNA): TGTGCCAGCAACCACAGGGGTTTATACGAGCAGTACTTC. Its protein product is CASNHRGLYEQYF.

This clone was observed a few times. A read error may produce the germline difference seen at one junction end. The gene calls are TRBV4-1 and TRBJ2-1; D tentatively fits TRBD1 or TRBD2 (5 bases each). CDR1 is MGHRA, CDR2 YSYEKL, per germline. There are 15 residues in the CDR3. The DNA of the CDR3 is TGCGCCAGCAGACAAGAAAGTGGGACGCCCAATGAGCAGTTCTTC. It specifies CASRQESGTPNEQFF.

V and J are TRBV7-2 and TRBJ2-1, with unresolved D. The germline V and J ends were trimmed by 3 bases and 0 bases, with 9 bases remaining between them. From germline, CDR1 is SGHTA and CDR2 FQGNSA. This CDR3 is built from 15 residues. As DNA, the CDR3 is TGTGCCAGCAGCTTGGCGTTCCGCTCCTACAATGAGCAGTTCTTC. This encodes CASSLAFRSYNEQFF.

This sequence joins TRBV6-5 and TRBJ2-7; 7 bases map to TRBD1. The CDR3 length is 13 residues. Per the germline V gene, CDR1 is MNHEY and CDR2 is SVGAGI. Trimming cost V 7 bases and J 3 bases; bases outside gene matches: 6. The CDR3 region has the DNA TGTGCCAGCAAGGTCCGGACAGGCTACGAGCAGTACTTC. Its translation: CASKVRTGYEQYF.

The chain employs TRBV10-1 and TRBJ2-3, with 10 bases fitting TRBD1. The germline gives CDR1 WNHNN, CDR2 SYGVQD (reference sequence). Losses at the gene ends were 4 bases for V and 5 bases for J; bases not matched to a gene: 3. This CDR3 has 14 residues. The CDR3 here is CASSGRTGGDTQYF. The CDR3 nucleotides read TGCGCCAGCAGTGGCCGGACAGGGGGAGATACGCAGTATTTT.

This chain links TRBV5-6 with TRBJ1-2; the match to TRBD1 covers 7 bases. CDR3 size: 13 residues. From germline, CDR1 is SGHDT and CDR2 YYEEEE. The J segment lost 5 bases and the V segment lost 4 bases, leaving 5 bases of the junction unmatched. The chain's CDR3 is CASSTGQVYGYTF. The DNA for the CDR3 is TGTGCCAGCAGCACTGGACAGGTGTATGGCTACACCTTC.

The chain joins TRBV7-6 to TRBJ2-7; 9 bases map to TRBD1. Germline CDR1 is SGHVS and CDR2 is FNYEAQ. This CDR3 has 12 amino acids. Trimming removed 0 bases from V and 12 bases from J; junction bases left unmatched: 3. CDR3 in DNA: TGTGCCAGCAGCTTAGCGGGGGGACAGGGGTACTTC. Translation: CASSLAGGQGYF.

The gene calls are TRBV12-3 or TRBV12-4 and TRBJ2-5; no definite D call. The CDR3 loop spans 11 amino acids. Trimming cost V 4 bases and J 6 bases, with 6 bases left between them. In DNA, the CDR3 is TGTGCCAGCAGTTACCAGAAGACCCAGTACTTC. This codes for CASSYQKTQYF.

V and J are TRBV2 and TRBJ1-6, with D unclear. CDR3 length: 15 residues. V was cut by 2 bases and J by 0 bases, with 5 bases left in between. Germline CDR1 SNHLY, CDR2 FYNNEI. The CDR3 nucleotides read TGTGCCAGCAGTGAACTGAGCTCCTATAATTCACCCCTCCACTTT. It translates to CASSELSSYNSPLHF.

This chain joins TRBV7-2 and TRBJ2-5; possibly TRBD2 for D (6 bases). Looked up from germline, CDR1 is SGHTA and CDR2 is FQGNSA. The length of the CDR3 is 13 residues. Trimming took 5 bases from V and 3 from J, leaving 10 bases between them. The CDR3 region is CASSPQREETQYF. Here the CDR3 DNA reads TGTGCCAGCAGCCCTCAGCGGGAAGAGACCCAGTACTTC.

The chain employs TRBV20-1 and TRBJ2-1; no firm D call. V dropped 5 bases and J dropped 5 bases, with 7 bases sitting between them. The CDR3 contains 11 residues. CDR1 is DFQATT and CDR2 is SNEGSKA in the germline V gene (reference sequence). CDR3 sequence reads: CSARLHNEQFF. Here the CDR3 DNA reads TGCAGTGCTCGCCTGCACAATGAGCAGTTCTTC.